These 10 T cell receptor beta chains originate from one sample sequenced in a study of blood T cell repertoires in COVID-19. This table comes from immunoSEQ multiplex PCR, and its TCRdb copy is limited to in-frame clones, with some not included. Here the sample spans approximately 300,000 clones, 85% to 95% being singletons. Material: PBMCs or T cells enriched from blood (not recorded which). The receptors here all came from a woman aged 30 to 39 who had been exposed to COVID-19.

The CDR3 loop reads CASSEDRGQGEAFF. The CDR3 nucleotides are TGTGCCAGCAGTGAAGACAGGGGGCAGGGTGAAGCTTTCTTT. The chain combines TRBV25-1 with TRBJ1-1, with 10 bases lining up with TRBD1. The CDR3 sequence is 14 residues long. The germline V gene has CDR1 MGHDK and CDR2 SYGVNS. The ends lost 2 bases at V and 7 bases at J; junction bases unmatched: 4. Full variable domain (outside the CDR3, taken from reference TRBV25-1 and TRBJ1-1): EADIYQTPRYLVIGTGKKITLECSQTMGHDKMYWYQQDPGMELHLIHYSYGVNSTEKGDLSSESTVSRIRTEHFPLTLESARPSHTSQYLCASSEDRGQGEAFFGQGTRLTVV.

The genes are TRBV11-3 and TRBJ2-3; TRBD1 might be the D (6 bases). Germline values: CDR1 SGHNT, CDR2 YENEEA. V dropped 3 bases and J dropped 5 bases, with 9 bases sitting between them. CDR3 length: 13 amino acids. CDR3 DNA sequence: TGTGCCAGCAGCTTCTCAGGGGAAGATACGCAGTATTTT. Translated: CASSFSGEDTQYF.

This chain uses TRBV11-2 with TRBJ1-1; no clear D gene. V was trimmed by 2 bases and J by 4 bases, leaving 14 bases between them. Germline V lookup: CDR1 SGHAT, CDR2 FQNNGV. This CDR3 has 15 amino acids. CDR3 DNA: TGTGCCAGCAGCTTACTCTCGTCCCGGGGCACTGAAGCTTTCTTT. It translates to CASSLLSSRGTEAFF.

The rearrangement joins TRBV29-1 to TRBJ1-1; TRBD1 aligns across 8 bases. The trim removed 0 bases at V and 1 base at J, leaving 7 bases unmatched. CDR3 length: 16 amino acids. Germline V gives CDR1 SQVTM, CDR2 ANQGSEA. CDR3 in amino acids: CSVEERQGPTNTEAFF. DNA for the CDR3: TGCAGCGTTGAAGAACGACAGGGGCCGACGAACACTGAAGCTTTCTTT.

This clone occurred once. The V gene is TRBV6-5, the J gene TRBJ2-5, with 7 positions matching TRBD1. V lost 0 bases and J lost 2; bases outside the gene matches: 3. There are 15 residues in the CDR3. Germline V gives CDR1 MNHEY, CDR2 SVGAGI. The CDR3 nucleotides are TGTGCCAGCAGTTACTCGAGGGGGCTTCAAGAGACCCAGTACTTC. Protein sequence: CASSYSRGLQETQYF.

On this clone: Relative to the germline gene, one junction end is altered; a read error may explain this. The rearrangement links TRBV12-3 or TRBV12-4 to TRBJ2-7; maybe TRBD1 (6 bases). The CDR3 has 13 residues. This CDR3 is CASKITGTYEQYF. DNA of the CDR3: TGTGCCAGTAAGATTACAGGGACCTATGAGCAGTACTTC.

In nucleotides, the CDR3 is TGTGCCAGTAGTATGTTGAGTAGTACCTACGAGCAGTACTTC. It yields the protein CASSMLSSTYEQYF. The V and J genes are TRBV19 and TRBJ2-7; D unresolved. The V and J ends lost 3 bases and 2 bases respectively, with 11 bases between them. The CDR3 spans 14 residues. The germline V gene has CDR1 LNHDA and CDR2 SQIVND (reference sequence).

The gene calls are TRBV4-1 and TRBJ2-7; 14 bases are a match to TRBD2. The CDR3 has 19 residues. CDR1 and CDR2 (germline): MGHRA, YSYEKL. V gave up 4 bases and J gave up 2 bases; unmatched junction bases: 13. The CDR3 protein is CASSLLRGTSGRSTYEQYF. CDR3 nucleotides: TGCGCCAGCAGCCTTTTACGAGGGACTAGCGGGAGAAGCACCTACGAGCAGTACTTC.

The chain uses TRBV9 and TRBJ2-5; 9 positions match TRBD2. V gave up 4 bases and J gave up 3 bases; unmatched junction bases: 7. The CDR3 runs 15 residues. The germline CDR1 and CDR2 sequences are SGDLS and YYNGEE. As DNA, the CDR3 is TGTGCCAGCAGCTCCGCGGGGGGGCTAAAAGAGACCCAGTACTTC. Its protein product is CASSSAGGLKETQYF.

V gene TRBV7-6 combines with J gene TRBJ2-7; a weak D match, TRBD2 (6 bases). This CDR3 comprises 14 residues. Germline assignment: CDR1 SGHVS and CDR2 FNYEAQ. V lost 3 bases and J lost 6, with 15 bases in between. The CDR3 DNA reads TGTGCCAGCAGCTTGTCCCCCCAGGGAGGCGAGCAGTACTTC. As protein: CASSLSPQGGEQYF.